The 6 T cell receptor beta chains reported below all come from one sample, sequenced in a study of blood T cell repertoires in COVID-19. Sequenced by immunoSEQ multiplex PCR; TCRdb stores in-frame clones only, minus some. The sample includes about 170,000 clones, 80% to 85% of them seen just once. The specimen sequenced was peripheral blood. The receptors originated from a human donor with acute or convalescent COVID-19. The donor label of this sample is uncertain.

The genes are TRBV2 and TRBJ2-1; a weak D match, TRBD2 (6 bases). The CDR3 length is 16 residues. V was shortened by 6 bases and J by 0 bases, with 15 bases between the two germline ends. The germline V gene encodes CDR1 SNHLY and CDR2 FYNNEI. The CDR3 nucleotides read TGTGCCAGCAGCGCGGGACTGGAGAGCTCCTACAATGAGCAGTTCTTC. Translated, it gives CASSAGLESSYNEQFF.

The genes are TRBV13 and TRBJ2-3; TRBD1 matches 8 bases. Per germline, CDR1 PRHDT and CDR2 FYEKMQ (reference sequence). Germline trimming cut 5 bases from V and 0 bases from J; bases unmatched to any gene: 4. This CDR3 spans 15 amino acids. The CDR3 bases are TGTGCCAGCAGCCTCCGGACAGGGAGCACAGATACGCAGTATTTT. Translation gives CASSLRTGSTDTQYF.

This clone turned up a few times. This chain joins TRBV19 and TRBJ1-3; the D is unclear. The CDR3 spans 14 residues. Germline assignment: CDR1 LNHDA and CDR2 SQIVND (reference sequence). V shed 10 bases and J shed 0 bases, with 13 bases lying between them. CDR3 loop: CATRAQTSGNTIYF. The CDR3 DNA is TGTGCCACGCGGGCGCAGACCTCTGGAAACACCATATATTTT.

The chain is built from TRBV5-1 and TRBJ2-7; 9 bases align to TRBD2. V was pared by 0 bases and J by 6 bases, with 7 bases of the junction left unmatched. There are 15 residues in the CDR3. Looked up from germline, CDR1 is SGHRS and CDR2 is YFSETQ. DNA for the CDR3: TGCGCCAGCAGCTTGGAAGGTAGCGGGAGAGGCGAGCAGTACTTC. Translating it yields CASSLEGSGRGEQYF.

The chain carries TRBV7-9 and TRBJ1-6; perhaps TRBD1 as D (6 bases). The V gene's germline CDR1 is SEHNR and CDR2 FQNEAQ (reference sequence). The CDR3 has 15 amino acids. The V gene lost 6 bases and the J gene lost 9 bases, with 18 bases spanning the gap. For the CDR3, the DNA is TGTGCCAGCAGTGGGGGAGGGGGACTTAGTTCACCCCTCCACTTT. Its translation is CASSGGGGLSSPLHF.

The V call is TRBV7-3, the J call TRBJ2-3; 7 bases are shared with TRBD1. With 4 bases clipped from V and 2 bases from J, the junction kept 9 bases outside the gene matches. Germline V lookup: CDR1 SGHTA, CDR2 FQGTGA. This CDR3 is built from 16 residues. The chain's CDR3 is CASSSPPGQITDTQYF. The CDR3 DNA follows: TGTGCCAGCAGCTCCCCCCCGGGACAGATCACAGATACGCAGTATTTT.